This T cell receptor beta chain was identified in a study of response to subunit inactivated influenza vaccine. Only a few counts were recorded for this clonotype. Trimming removed 6 bases at V and 0 bases at J, with 15 bases between. The CDR3 has 16 amino acids. Germline V gene lookup returns CDR1 SGDLS and CDR2 YYNGEE. TCRdb independently ran MiXCR on the RT-PCR reads; one entry per CDR3 protein. The repertoire includes 500,000 to 550,000 distinct CDR3 sequences, 20% to 25% of them detected once, and approximately 3% sits in the top ten. These data also formed part of another study, on T cells expressing NK-cell markers. That publication notes: For TCR beta, cDNA was produced by 5'RACE template switching with UMIs. The TCR beta repertoires were obtained from sorted CD3+CD56+NKG2C+, CD3+CD56+NKG2C- and CD3+CD56-NKG2C+ T cells. With respect to HCMV, most of the eight sequenced donors were seropositive, and one was seronegative. Top CD8+ clonotypes included the dominant CD3+CD56+NKG2C+ clonotypes in 6 or 7 donors. These clonotypes additionally ranked first within the CD3+CD56-NKG2C+ fraction of several donors.

This rearrangement joins TRBV9 to TRBJ2-2; possible D gene TRBD1, 5 bases. This receptor was obtained from a man between 45 and 60 years old who received an inactivated influenza vaccine. The sample consisted of CD4+ T cells sorted from PBMCs, taken about 12 days after vaccination. In DNA form, the CDR3 reads TGTGCCAGCACTCGAGACAGAATAGCGAACACCGGGGAGCTGTTTTTT. It is translated as CASTRDRIANTGELFF.